This is a list of T cell receptor beta chains from one sample in a study of CD8+CD57+ T cells in acquired aplastic anemia. TCRdb reprocessed the reads with MiXCR, giving one entry per CDR3 protein. Among roughly 170,000 distinct CDR3 sequences listed, around 50% were seen once. The sample was sorted CD4+, CD8+, or CD8+CD57+ T cells (not recorded which) from PBMCs. All receptors derive from a human donor with aplastic anemia. Each CDR3 is given with its conserved first and last residue. The D gene is left open where the match is weak. The size field is filled for only some rows; it gives once, few, many or a size class.

clone_size	cdr3_length	v_call	d_call	j_call	cdr3_nt	cdr3_aa
-	16	TRBV20-1	-	TRBJ1-5	TGCAGTGCTAGCGCAGGGTGGGCCAGTAGCAATCAGCCCCAGCATTTT	CSASAGWASSNQPQHF
-	16	TRBV12-5	-	TRBJ2-1	TGTGCTAGTGGTTTGGAAACGGGGAATTTGGTCAATGAGCAGTTCTTC	CASGLETGNLVNEQFF
many	13	TRBV5-5	-	TRBJ2-7	TGTGCCAGCAGCTTGGTGGGGAAGGGCGAGCAGTACTTC	CASSLVGKGEQYF
few	14	TRBV20-1	TRBD2	TRBJ2-7	TGCAGTGTAAAAGTGGGAGGGCTAGCGGGGATACAGTACTTC	CSVKVGGLAGIQYF
-	12	TRBV9	-	TRBJ1-2	TGTGCCAGCAGCGTAGCGGGCTATGGCTACACCTTC	CASSVAGYGYTF
-	13	TRBV4-3	-	TRBJ1-2	TGCGCACCTAGGGCTCGAGAGCTCTATGGCTACACCTTC	CAPRARELYGYTF
few	17	TRBV15	-	TRBJ2-3	TGTGCCACCAGCAGAGGCTGGGTGGATACTAGCACAGATACGCAGTATTTT	CATSRGWVDTSTDTQYF
-	15	TRBV15	TRBD1	TRBJ2-3	TGTGCCACCAGCAGTTCCGGGACAGGGGGGGATACGCAGTATTTT	CATSSSGTGGDTQYF
-	15	TRBV19	-	TRBJ2-7	TGTGCCAGGAGCACCGGGACGGTGAGCTCCTACGAGCAGTACTTC	CARSTGTVSSYEQYF
once	12	TRBV2	-	TRBJ2-3	TGTGCCAGCAGTGTGGACACAGATACGCAGTATTTT	CASSVDTDTQYF
-	15	TRBV10-3	-	TRBJ2-1	TGTGCCATCAGTGACTCCGGGGGACCCGACAATGAGCAGTTCTTC	CAISDSGGPDNEQFF
many	16	TRBV5-6	-	TRBJ1-2	TGTGCCAGCAGCTTGGGGTCGATGACCCAAGACGGCGGCTACACCTTC	CASSLGSMTQDGGYTF
-	15	TRBV20-1	-	TRBJ1-1	TGCAGTGCTAGTTGGTCGACAGGTATGAACACTGAAGCTTTCTTT	CSASWSTGMNTEAFF
few	16	TRBV6-6	-	TRBJ2-2	TGTGCCAGCAGTTTAACGGGACCCCATACCACCGGGGAGCTGTTTTTT	CASSLTGPHTTGELFF
many	15	TRBV5-1	TRBD2	TRBJ2-7	TGCGCCAGCAGAAGGACTAGCGGGGGACAGTACGAGCAGTACTTC	CASRRTSGGQYEQYF
-	17	TRBV15	-	TRBJ1-5	TGTGCCACCAGCAGAGTTGGCCAGGGGCGCAAAGATCAGCCCCAGCATTTT	CATSRVGQGRKDQPQHF
many	14	TRBV13	-	TRBJ2-1	TGTGCCAGCAGCTCGCAGAGTTCGGGCAATGAGCAGTTCTTC	CASSSQSSGNEQFF
-	17	TRBV24-1	TRBD1	TRBJ2-3	TGTGCCACCAGTGATTACGGACAGGGGGTGGGCACAGATACGCAGTATTTT	CATSDYGQGVGTDTQYF
many	16	TRBV9	-	TRBJ1-2	TGTGCCAGCAGCGAGGGCAGGGGCAGGGACTCCCATGGCTACACCTTC	CASSEGRGRDSHGYTF
few	11	TRBV2	-	TRBJ1-1	TGTGCCAGCAGTGACTACACTGAAGCTTTCTTT	CASSDYTEAFF
-	14	TRBV12-3/TRBV12-4	-	TRBJ1-2	TGTGCCAGCAGTTTAGTTTCTGGGGGAAATGGCTACACCTTC	CASSLVSGGNGYTF
many	13	TRBV20-1	TRBD2	TRBJ2-7	TGCAGTGCTTATAGCGGGGGGGCACACGAGCAGTACTTC	CSAYSGGAHEQYF